A single sample is the source of the 2 T cell receptor beta chains below, sequenced in a study of cytomegalovirus exposure and HLA in healthy donors. The PCR made use of 60 Vbeta and 13 Jbeta primers. The method was immunoSEQ multiplex PCR; TCRdb's version includes in-frame clones alone and lacks a portion of them. The sample has roughly 100,000 clones, roughly 80% seen once. Sequencing used PBMCs. Receptor source: a man over 45 in good health and CMV-seropositive.

The rearrangement joins TRBV5-4 to TRBJ2-3, with TRBD1 matching 10 bases. CDR1 SGHNT and CDR2 YYREEE come from the germline V gene (reference sequence). The V and J ends lost 4 bases and 7 bases, in that order; junction bases with no gene match: 9. The CDR3 consists of 15 residues. The CDR3 here is CASSRNRDRGHTQYF. CDR3 DNA sequence: TGTGCCAGCAGCAGGAACCGGGACAGGGGCCATACGCAGTATTTT.

There are a few counts of this clone. This chain connects TRBV6-1 to TRBJ1-4; TRBD1 agrees at 10 bases. The CDR3 covers 15 residues. The V gene's germline CDR1 is MNHNS and CDR2 SASEGT. V gave up 7 bases and J gave up 6 bases; unmatched junction bases: 8. The DNA of the CDR3 is TGTGCCAGCATGAAATATGGGACAGGGGATGAAAAACTGTTTTTT. Amino acids: CASMKYGTGDEKLFF.